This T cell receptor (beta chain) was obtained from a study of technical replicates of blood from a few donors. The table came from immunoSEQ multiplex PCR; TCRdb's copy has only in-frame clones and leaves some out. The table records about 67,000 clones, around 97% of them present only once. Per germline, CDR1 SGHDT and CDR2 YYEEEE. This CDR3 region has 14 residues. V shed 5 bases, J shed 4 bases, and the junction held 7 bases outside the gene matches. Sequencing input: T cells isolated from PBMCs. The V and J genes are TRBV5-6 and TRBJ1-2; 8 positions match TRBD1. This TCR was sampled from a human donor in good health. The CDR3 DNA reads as TGTGCCAGCAGGAGAAACAGGGGGGGCTATGGCTACACCTTC. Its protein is CASRRNRGGYGYTF.